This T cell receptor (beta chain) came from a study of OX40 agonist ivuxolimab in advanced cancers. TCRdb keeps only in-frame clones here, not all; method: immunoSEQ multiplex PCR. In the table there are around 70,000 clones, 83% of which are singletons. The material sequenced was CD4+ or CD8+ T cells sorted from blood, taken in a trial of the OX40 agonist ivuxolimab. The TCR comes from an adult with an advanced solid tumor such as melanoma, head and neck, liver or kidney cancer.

The CDR3 loop reads CAWSVGRGRPYGYTF. The DNA for the CDR3 is TGTGCCTGGAGTGTAGGCAGGGGGCGACCCTATGGCTACACCTTC. V usage is TRBV30 and J usage is TRBJ1-2, with 8 positions matching TRBD1. V shed 0 bases and J 4 bases; nucleotides not matched to a gene: 7. In germline, CDR1 is GTSNPN, CDR2 SVGIG (reference sequence). CDR3 length: 15 residues.